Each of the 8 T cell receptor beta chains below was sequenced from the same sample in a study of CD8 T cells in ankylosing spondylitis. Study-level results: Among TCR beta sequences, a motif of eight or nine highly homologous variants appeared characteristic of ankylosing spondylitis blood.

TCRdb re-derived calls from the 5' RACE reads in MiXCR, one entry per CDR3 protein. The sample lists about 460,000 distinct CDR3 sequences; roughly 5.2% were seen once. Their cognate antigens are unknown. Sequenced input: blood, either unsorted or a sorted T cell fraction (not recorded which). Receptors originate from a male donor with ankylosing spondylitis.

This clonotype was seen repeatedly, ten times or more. The CDR3 protein is CASSLRVGQGRRWSSNEKLFF. The CDR3 region has the DNA TGTGCCAGCAGCTTACGAGTCGGACAGGGTCGACGTTGGTCGAGTAATGAAAAACTGTTTTTT. The rearrangement joins TRBV14 to TRBJ1-4; TRBD1 matches at 8 bases. The CDR3 spans 21 residues. CDR1 is SGHDN and CDR2 is FVKESK in the germline V gene. Unmatched junction bases numbered 24, after V lost 5 bases and J lost 4 bases. The full variable domain, its missing parts supplied by reference TRBV14 and TRBJ1-4, is EAGVTQFPSHSVIEKGQTVTLRCDPISGHDNLYWYRRVMGKEIKFLLHFVKESKQDESGMPNNRFLAERTGGTYSTLKVQPAELEDSGVYFCASSLRVGQGRRWSSNEKLFFGSGTQLSVL.

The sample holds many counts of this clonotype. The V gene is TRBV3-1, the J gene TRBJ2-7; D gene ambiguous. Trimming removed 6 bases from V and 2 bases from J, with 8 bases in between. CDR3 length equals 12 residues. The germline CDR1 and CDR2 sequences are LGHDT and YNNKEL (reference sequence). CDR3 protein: CASRGTAYEQYF. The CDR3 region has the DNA TGTGCCAGCAGGGGAACAGCCTACGAGCAGTACTTC.

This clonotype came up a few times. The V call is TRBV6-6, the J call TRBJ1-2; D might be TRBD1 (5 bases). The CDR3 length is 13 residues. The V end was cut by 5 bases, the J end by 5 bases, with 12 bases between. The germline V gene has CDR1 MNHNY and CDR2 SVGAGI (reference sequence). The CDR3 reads CASSTGARYGYTF. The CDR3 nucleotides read TGTGCCAGCAGTACCGGGGCCCGTTATGGCTACACCTTC.

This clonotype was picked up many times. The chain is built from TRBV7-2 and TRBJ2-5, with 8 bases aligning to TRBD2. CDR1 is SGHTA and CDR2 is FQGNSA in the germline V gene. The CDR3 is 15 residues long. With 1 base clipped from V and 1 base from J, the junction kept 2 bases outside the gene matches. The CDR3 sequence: CASSLVSGGQETQYF. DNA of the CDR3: TGTGCCAGCAGCTTAGTGAGCGGGGGCCAAGAGACCCAGTACTTC.

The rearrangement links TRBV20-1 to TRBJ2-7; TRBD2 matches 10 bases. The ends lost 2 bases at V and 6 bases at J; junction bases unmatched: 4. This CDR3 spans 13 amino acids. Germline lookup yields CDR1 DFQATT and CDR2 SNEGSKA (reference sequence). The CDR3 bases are TGCAGTGCTAGAAGCGGGAGGGCTGCCGAGCAGTACTTC. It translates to CSARSGRAAEQYF.

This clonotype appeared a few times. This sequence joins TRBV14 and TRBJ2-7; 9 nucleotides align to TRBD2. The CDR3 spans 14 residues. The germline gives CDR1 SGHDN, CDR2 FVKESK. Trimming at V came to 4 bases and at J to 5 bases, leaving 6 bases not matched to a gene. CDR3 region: CASSPGLALNEQYF. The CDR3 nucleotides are TGTGCCAGCAGCCCGGGACTAGCTTTGAACGAGCAGTACTTC. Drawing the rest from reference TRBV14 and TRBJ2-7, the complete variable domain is EAGVTQFPSHSVIEKGQTVTLRCDPISGHDNLYWYRRVMGKEIKFLLHFVKESKQDESGMPNNRFLAERTGGTYSTLKVQPAELEDSGVYFCASSPGLALNEQYFGPGTRLTVT.

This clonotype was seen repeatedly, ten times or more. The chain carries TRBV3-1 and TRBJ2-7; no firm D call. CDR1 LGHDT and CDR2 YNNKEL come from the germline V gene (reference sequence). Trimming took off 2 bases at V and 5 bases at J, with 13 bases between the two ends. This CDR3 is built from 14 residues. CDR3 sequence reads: CASSQPEDRHEQYF. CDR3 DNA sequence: TGTGCCAGCAGCCAACCAGAAGATCGCCACGAGCAGTACTTC.

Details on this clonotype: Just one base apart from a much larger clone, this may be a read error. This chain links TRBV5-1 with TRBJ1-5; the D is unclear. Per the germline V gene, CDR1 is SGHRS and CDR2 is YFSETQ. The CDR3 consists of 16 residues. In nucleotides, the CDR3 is TGCGCCAGCAGCTTGAACGCTGGGTATAGCAATCGGCCCCAGCATTTT. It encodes CASSLNAGYSNRPQHF.